Here is one T cell receptor (beta chain) with its context. Its matching antigen is unknown. The entry originates in a study of cytotoxic CD8 clonotypes in ibrutinib-treated CLL. Study overall: The cohort had 11 relapsed/refractory and some 16 treatment-naive patients, some 18 IGHV unmutated. Study-wide points: Patients showed higher baseline clonality than age-matched healthy donors, and it tracked circulating CD8+ T-cell counts. Rising at ibrutinib response, clonality subsequently fell back toward baseline at progression. With treatment, public clonotypes, which were uncommon, either contracted or remained stable.

Here immunoSEQ multiplex PCR was the method, and the copy in TCRdb shows in-frame clones only, minus some. The sample consists of roughly 11,000 clones, around 82% of them appearing once. Sequencing was performed on PBMCs, taken at disease progression, from a patient treated with ibrutinib. This receptor was obtained from a human donor with chronic lymphocytic leukemia.

The chain's CDR3 is CASRTGFSGNTIYF. The CDR3 DNA follows: TGTGCCAGCAGGACAGGGTTCTCTGGAAACACCATATATTTT. The V call is TRBV28, the J call TRBJ1-3; TRBD1 matches at 7 bases. Germline loops: CDR1 MDHEN, CDR2 SYDVKM. The CDR3 runs to 14 residues. V lost 6 bases, J lost 0 bases, and 2 bases stayed unmatched.